The T cell receptor (beta chain) described here comes from a study of blood T cell repertoires in COVID-19. About the study: Specimens from acute and convalescent COVID-19 originated in the United States, Italy and Spain. Nucleic acid was either cDNA or gDNA, and it came from T cells, B-cell-depleted T cells, or PBMCs.

The CDR3 is made up of 14 amino acids. Germline loops: CDR1 SGHRS, CDR2 YFSETQ. Trimming cost V 4 bases and J 3 bases; bases outside gene matches: 6. The method was immunoSEQ multiplex PCR; TCRdb's version includes in-frame clones alone and lacks a portion of them. The top ten clones hold about 6.3% of a sample with about 100,000 clones, about 90% of them seen once. It was during active infection that Seattle patients were enrolled and then longitudinally followed. Sequences were obtained from peripheral blood. The receptor was derived from a man aged 18-30 years with COVID-19, enrolled during active disease. This sequence joins TRBV5-1 and TRBJ1-1, with 7 nucleotides matching TRBD1. The CDR3 sequence is CASSPEGADTEAFF. As DNA, the CDR3 is TGCGCCAGCAGCCCCGAGGGGGCTGACACTGAAGCTTTCTTT.